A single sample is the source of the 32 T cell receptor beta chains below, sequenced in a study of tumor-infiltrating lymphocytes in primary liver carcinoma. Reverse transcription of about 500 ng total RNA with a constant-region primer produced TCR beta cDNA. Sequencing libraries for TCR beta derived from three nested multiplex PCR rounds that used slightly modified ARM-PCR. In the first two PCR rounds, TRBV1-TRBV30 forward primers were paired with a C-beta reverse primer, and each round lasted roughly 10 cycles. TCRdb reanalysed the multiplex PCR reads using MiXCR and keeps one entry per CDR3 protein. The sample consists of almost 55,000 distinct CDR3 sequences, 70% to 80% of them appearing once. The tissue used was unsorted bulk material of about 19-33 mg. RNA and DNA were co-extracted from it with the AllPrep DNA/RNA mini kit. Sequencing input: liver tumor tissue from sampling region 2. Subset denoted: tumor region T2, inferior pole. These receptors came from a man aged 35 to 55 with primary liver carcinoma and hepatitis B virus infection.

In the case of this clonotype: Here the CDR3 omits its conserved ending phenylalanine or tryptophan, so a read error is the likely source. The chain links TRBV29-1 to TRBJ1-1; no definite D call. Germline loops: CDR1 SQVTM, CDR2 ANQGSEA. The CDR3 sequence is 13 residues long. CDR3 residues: CSVGKGTNTEAFL. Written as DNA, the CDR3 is TGCAGTGTTGGAAAGGGAACGAACACTGAAGCTTTCCTT.

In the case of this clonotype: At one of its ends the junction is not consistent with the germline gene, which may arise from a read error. Written as DNA, the CDR3 is TGTGCCAGCAGCCGAGCAGGTTTTGGGACAGATACGCACTATTTT. The encoded protein is CASSRAGFGTDTHYF. The V gene is TRBV6-5, the J gene TRBJ2-3; 7 positions agree with TRBD1. Germline values: CDR1 MNHEY, CDR2 SVGAGI. This CDR3 has 15 residues.

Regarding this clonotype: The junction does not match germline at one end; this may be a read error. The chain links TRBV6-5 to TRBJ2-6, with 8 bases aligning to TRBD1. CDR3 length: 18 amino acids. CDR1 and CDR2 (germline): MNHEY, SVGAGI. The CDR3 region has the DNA TGTGCGAGCAGTCTTTGGACAGGGATGAAAACTGGGGCCAACATCCTGACTTTC. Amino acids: CASSLWTGMKTGANILTF.

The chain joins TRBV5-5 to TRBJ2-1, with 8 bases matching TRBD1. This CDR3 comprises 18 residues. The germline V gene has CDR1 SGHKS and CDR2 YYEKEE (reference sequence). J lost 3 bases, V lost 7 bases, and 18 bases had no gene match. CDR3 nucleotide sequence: TGTGCCAGCTGCATCAACCCTTTTGGGACAGGTGGCTACAATGAGCAGTTCTTC. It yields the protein CASCINPFGTGGYNEQFF. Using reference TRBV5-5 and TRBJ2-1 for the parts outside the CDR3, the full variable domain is DAGVTQSPTHLIKTRGQQVTLRCSPISGHKSVSWYQQVLGQGPQFIFQYYEKEERGRGNFPDRFSARQFPNYSSELNVNALLLGDSALYLCASCINPFGTGGYNEQFFGPGTRLTVL.

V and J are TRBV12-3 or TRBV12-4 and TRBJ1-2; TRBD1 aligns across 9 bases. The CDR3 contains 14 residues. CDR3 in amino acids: CVGSFTGTGNGYTF. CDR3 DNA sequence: TGTGTCGGCAGTTTTACGGGGACAGGGAATGGCTACACCTTC.

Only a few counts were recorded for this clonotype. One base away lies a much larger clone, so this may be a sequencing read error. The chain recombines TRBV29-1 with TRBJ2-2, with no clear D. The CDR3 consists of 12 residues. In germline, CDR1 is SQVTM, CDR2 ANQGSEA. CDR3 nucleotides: TGCAGCGTTGTGGGGAACATCGGGGAGCTGTTTTTT. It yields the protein CSVVGNIGELFF.

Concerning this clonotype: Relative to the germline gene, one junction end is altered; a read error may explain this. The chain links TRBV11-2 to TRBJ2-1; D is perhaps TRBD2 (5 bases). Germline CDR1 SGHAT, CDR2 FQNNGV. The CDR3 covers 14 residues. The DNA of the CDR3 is TGTACCAGCAGTTCGGCGGGCCCTGGGAATGGGCAGTTCTTC. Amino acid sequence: CTSSSAGPGNGQFF.

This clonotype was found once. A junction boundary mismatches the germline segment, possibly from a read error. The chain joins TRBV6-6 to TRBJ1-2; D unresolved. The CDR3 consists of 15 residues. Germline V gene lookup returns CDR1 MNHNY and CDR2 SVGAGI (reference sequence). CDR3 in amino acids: CASSYTRSANYGHAF. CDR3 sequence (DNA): TGTGCCAGCAGTTACACCCGGTCAGCTAACTATGGCCACGCCTTC.

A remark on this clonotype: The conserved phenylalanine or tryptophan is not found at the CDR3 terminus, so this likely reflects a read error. Written as DNA, the CDR3 is TGTACCAGGACCCCCTTGGAAGCGGCCCACTACGAGCAGTACTTA. This encodes CTRTPLEAAHYEQYL. This chain joins TRBV11-2 and TRBJ2-7, with D tentatively TRBD2 (5 bases). Germline values: CDR1 SGHAT, CDR2 FQNNGV. The CDR3 is 15 residues long.

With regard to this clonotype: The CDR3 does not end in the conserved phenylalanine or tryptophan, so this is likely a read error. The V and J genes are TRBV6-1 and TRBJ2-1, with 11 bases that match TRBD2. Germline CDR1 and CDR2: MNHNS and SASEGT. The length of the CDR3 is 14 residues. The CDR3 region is CASSLAGAINEQFL. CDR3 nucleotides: TGCGCCAGCTCACTAGCGGGAGCGATCAATGAGCAGTTCTTA.

The CDR3 region has the DNA TGTGCCAGCGGTAGACAGGGGGTTGAGACCCAGTACTTC. This codes for CASGRQGVETQYF. The V and J genes are TRBV6-1 and TRBJ2-5, with 9 bases that match TRBD1. V dropped 8 bases and J dropped 5; count of bases not matched to a gene: 6. There are 13 residues in the CDR3. Germline assignment: CDR1 MNHNS and CDR2 SASEGT.

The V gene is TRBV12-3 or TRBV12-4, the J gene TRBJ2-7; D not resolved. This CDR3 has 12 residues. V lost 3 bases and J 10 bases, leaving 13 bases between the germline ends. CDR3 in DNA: TGTGCCAGCAGTTTTGACAACTACAAACAGTACTTC. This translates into CASSFDNYKQYF.

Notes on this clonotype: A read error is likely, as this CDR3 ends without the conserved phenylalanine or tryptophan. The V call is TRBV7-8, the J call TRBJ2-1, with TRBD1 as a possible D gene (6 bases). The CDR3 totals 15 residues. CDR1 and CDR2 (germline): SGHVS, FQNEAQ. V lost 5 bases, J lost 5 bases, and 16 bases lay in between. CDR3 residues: CASSPRSGDNNEQFL. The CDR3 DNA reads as TGTGCCAGCAGCCCAAGGTCAGGGGATAACAATGAGCAGTTCCTC.

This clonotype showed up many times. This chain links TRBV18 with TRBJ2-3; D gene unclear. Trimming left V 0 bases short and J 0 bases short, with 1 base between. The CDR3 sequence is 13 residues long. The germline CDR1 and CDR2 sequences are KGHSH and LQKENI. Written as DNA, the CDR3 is TGTGCCAGCTCACCACCCAGCACAGATACGCAGTATTTT. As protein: CASSPPSTDTQYF.

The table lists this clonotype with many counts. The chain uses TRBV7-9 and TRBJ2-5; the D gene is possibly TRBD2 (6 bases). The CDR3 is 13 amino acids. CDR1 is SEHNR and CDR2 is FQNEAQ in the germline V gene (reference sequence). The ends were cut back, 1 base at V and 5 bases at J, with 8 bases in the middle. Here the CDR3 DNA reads TGTGCCAGCAGCTTAGGAGGGAGGGAGACCCAGTACTTC. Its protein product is CASSLGGRETQYF.

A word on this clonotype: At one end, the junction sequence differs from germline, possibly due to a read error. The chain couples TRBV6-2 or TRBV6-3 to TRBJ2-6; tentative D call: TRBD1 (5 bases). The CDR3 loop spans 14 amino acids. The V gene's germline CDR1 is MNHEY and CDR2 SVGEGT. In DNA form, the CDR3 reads TGTGCCAGCGGTTACACCTCTGGGGCCAACGTTCTGACTTTC. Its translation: CASGYTSGANVLTF.

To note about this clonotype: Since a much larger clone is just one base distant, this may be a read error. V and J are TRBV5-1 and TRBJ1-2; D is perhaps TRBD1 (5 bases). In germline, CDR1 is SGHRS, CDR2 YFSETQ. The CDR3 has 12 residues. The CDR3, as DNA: TGCGCCAGCAGCGTTGGAGGGGATGGCTACGCCTTC. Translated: CASSVGGDGYAF. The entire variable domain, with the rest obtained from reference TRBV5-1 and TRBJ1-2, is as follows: KAGVTQTPRYLIKTRGQQVTLSCSPISGHRSVSWYQQTPGQGLQFLFEYFSETQRNKGNFPGRFSGRQFSNSRSEMNVSTLELGDSALYLCASSVGGDGYAFGSGTRLTVV.

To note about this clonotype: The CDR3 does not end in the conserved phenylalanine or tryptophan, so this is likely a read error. The CDR3: CASSRDLVSTSEQYL. The CDR3 nucleotides are TGCGCCAGCAGCCGGGATTTAGTATCCACATCCGAGCAGTACTTA. V is TRBV12-3 or TRBV12-4 and J is TRBJ2-7; a weak D match, TRBD2 (5 bases). The CDR3 has 15 residues.

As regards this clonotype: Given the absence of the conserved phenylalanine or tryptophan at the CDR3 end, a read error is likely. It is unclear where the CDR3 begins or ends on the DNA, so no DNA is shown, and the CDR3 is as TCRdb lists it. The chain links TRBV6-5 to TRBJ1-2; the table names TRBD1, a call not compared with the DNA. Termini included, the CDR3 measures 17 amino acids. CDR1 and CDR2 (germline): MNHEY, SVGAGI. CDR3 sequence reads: CASSLRYPGGTFYGYAI.

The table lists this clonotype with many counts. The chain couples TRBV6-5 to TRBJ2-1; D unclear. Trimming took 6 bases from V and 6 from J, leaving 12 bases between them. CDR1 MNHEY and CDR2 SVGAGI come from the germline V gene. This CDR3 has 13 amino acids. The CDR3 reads CASRRPEFNEQFF. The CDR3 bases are TGTGCCAGCAGAAGACCGGAGTTCAATGAGCAGTTCTTC.

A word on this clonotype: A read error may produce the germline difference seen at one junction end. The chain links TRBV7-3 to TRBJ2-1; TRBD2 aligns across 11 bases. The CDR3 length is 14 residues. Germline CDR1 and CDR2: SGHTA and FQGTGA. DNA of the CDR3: TGTGCCGGCAGTTTAGCGGGAGGGAAGAATGAGCAGTTCTTC. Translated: CAGSLAGGKNEQFF.

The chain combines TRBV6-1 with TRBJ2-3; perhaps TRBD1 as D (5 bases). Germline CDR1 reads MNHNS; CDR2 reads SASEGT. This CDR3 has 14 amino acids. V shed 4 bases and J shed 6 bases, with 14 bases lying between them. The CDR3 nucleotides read TGTGCCAGCAGTGTGACATGGGGCCCGGATACGCAGTATTTT. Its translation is CASSVTWGPDTQYF.

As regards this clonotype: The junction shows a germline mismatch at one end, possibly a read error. In nucleotides, the CDR3 is TGCAGCGTGATGACAGGGATGGCCAACATCCTGACTTTC. Protein product: CSVMTGMANILTF. The V call is TRBV29-1, the J call TRBJ2-6; 7 bases match TRBD1. Germline loops: CDR1 SQVTM, CDR2 ANQGSEA. The CDR3 consists of 13 residues.

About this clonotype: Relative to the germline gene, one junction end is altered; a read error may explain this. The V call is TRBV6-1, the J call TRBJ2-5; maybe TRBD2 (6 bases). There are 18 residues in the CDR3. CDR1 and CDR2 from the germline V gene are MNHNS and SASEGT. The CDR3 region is CTSSELGNSGSGRETQYF. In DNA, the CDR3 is TGTACCAGCAGTGAACTGGGGAATAGCGGAAGTGGAAGAGAGACCCAGTACTTC.

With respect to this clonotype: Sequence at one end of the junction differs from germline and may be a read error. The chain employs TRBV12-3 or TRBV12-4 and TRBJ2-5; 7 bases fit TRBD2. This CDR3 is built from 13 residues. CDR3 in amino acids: CTSYGEGEETQYF. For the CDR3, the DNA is TGTACCAGCTACGGGGAGGGAGAGGAGACCCAGTACTTC.

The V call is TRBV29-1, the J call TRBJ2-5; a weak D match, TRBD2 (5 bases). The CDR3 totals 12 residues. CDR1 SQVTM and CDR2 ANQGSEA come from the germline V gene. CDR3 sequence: CSGRAEEETQYF. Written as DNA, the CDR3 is TGCAGTGGAAGAGCGGAAGAGGAGACCCAGTACTTC.

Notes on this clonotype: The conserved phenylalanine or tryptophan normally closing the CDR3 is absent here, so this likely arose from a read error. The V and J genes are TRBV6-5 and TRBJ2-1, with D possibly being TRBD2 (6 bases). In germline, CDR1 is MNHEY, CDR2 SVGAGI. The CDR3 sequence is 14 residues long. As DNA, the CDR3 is TGCGCCAGCAGTACACTAGCTTCCTACAATGAGCAGTTCTTA. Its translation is CASSTLASYNEQFL.

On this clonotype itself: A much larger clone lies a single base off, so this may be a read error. CDR3: CTSTKGTGGHFTDTQYF. CDR3 nucleotides: TGTACCAGCACGAAGGGAACAGGGGGCCATTTCACAGATACGCAGTATTTT. V gene TRBV28 combines with J gene TRBJ2-3; 9 bases are a match to TRBD1. The CDR3 spans 17 residues. The germline V gene has CDR1 MDHEN and CDR2 SYDVKM.

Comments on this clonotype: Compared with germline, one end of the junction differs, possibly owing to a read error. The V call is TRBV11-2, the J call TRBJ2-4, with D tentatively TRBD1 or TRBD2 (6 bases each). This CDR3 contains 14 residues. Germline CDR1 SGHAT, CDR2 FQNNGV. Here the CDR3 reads CASSPRREWDIQCF. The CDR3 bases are TGTGCCAGCAGCCCCCGACGGGAGTGGGACATTCAGTGCTTC.

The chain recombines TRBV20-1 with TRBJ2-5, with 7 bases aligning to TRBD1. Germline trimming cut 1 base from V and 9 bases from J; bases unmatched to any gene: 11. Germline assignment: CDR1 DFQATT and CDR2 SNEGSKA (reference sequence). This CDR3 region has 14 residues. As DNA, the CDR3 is TGCAGTGCTAGAGTCCCAGGGGGACGTGAGGCCCAGTACTTC. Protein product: CSARVPGGREAQYF.

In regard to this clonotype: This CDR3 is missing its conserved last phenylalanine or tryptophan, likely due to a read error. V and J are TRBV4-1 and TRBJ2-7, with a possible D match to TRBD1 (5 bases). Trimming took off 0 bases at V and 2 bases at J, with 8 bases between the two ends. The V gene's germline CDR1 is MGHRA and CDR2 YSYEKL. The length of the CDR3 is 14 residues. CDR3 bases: TGCGCCAGCAGCCAAGAGGGGCAGACCTACGAGCAGTACCTC. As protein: CASSQEGQTYEQYL.

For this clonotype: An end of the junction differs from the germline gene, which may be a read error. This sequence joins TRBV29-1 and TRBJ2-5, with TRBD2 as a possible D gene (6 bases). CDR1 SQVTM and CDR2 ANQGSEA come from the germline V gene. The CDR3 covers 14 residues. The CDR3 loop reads CSVEGGRSQETQCF. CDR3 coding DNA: TGCAGCGTTGAAGGGGGGAGGTCCCAAGAGACTCAGTGCTTC.